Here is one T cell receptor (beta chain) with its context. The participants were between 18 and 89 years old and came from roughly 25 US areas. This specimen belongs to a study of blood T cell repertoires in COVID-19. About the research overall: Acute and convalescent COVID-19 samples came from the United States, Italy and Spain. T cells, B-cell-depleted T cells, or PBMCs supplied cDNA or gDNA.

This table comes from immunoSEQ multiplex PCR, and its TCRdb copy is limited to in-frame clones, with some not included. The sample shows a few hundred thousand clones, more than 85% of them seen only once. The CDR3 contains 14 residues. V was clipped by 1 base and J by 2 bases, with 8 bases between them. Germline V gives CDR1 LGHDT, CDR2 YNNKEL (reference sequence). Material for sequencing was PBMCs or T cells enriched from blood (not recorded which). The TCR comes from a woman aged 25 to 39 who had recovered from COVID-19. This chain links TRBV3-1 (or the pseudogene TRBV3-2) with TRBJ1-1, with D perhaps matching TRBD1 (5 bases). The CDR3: CASSQVTVNTEAFF. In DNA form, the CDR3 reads TGTGCCAGCAGCCAAGTGACAGTTAACACTGAAGCTTTCTTT.